This T cell receptor beta chain was sequenced for a study of blood T cell repertoires in COVID-19. Across the study: T cells, B-cell-depleted T cells, or PBMCs supplied cDNA or gDNA.

Participants were aged about 18 to 89 years from 24 US areas. Cohort 3 recovery required two negative PCRs, clearance, or symptom resolution. Germline V CDR1 and CDR2: SNHLY, FYNNEI. The CDR3 loop spans 16 amino acids. Trimming pared 4 bases from V and 3 bases from J, leaving 13 bases between. Measured with immunoSEQ multiplex PCR; TCRdb has only the in-frame clones, and not every one. The repertoire holds a few hundred thousand clones, with over 75% as singletons. The sequenced material came from PBMCs or T cells enriched from blood (not recorded which). V usage is TRBV2 and J usage is TRBJ2-6, with a weak D call TRBD2 (5 bases). The sequence was collected from a young woman who had recovered from COVID-19. The CDR3 coding sequence is TGTGCCAGCAGTGGCGGGCCACCGAGTGGGGCCAACGTCCTGACTTTC. It yields the protein CASSGGPPSGANVLTF. Full variable domain (rest looked up from reference TRBV2 and TRBJ2-6): EPEVTQTPSHQVTQMGQEVILRCVPISNHLYFYWYRQILGQKVEFLVSFYNNEISEKSEIFDDQFSVERPDGSNFTLKIRSTKLEDSAMYFCASSGGPPSGANVLTFGAGSRLTVL.